Below are 29 T cell receptor beta chains sequenced from a single sample in a study of blood T cells in healthy people across ages. Sample-barcoded 5' priming and a J-beta primer mix drove a second PCR of roughly 6 to 12 cycles. TCRdb reprocessed the 5' RACE reads with MiXCR, giving one entry per CDR3 protein. The data contain about 680,000 distinct CDR3 sequences, roughly 50% of them singletons. The specimen sequenced was blood. These receptors originate from a woman aged 60-70 years in good health.

This clonotype was seen only a few times. This sequence joins TRBV20-1 and TRBJ2-3; D call uncertain. CDR1 and CDR2 from the germline V gene are DFQATT and SNEGSKA (reference sequence). CDR3 length: 11 residues. Trimming stripped 7 bases from V and 5 bases from J, with 10 bases between. The CDR3 DNA follows: TGCAGTGGCCCAAAGGAAGATACGCAGTATTTT. Protein: CSGPKEDTQYF.

V usage is TRBV11-2 and J usage is TRBJ2-1, with 7 bases identical to TRBD2. The germline V gene encodes CDR1 SGHAT and CDR2 FQNNGV. The ends lost 0 bases at V and 6 bases at J; junction bases unmatched: 5. The CDR3 runs 15 residues. CDR3 nucleotide sequence: TGTGCCAGCAGCTTAGACGGGACTAAACGCAATGAGCAGTTCTTC. It translates to CASSLDGTKRNEQFF.

J is TRBJ2-7 and V is TRBV2; TRBD1 might be the D (6 bases). Germline V lookup: CDR1 SNHLY, CDR2 FYNNEI. V was clipped by 11 bases and J by 7 bases, with 15 bases between them. The CDR3 has 11 residues. The CDR3 loop reads CAAEGDREQYF. The CDR3 nucleotides read TGTGCCGCAGAGGGGGATCGGGAGCAGTACTTC.

This clonotype was counted between two and nine times. The chain couples TRBV29-1 to TRBJ1-5; tentative D call: TRBD1 (6 bases). Germline V gene lookup returns CDR1 SQVTM and CDR2 ANQGSEA. The germline V and J ends were trimmed by 4 bases and 3 bases, with 10 bases remaining between them. The CDR3 extends over 13 amino acids. The CDR3 spells CSVADRNNQPQHF. CDR3 coding DNA: TGCAGCGTTGCGGACAGAAACAATCAGCCCCAGCATTTT.

This clonotype was found a few times. V is TRBV20-1 and J is TRBJ2-1, with 8 bases identical to TRBD2. Trimming cost V 4 bases and J 4 bases; bases outside gene matches: 12. CDR3 length equals 16 residues. The germline V gene has CDR1 DFQATT and CDR2 SNEGSKA (reference sequence). Here the CDR3 reads CSATYPGLGVYNEQFF. The CDR3 DNA is TGCAGTGCTACATACCCGGGACTAGGGGTATACAATGAGCAGTTCTTC.

This clonotype was recorded many times. The chain joins TRBV3-1 to TRBJ2-7, with 11 bases aligning to TRBD1. CDR1 and CDR2 from the germline V gene are LGHDT and YNNKEL (reference sequence). The CDR3 extends over 14 amino acids. V lost 4 bases, J lost 4 bases, and 3 bases stayed unmatched. CDR3 coding DNA: TGTGCCAGCAGCCTCCGGGACAGGGGGTACGAGCAGTACTTC. Translating gives CASSLRDRGYEQYF.

This clonotype was detected a few times. The V and J genes are TRBV7-2 and TRBJ1-6; D is perhaps TRBD1 (5 bases). Germline V gene data show CDR1 as SGHTA and CDR2 as FQGNSA. Trimming took off 5 bases at V and 10 bases at J, with 9 bases between the two ends. The CDR3 consists of 12 residues. The CDR3 nucleotides read TGTGCCAGCAGCCGACCAGGGTCACCCCTCCACTTT. Translating gives CASSRPGSPLHF. Variable domain in full (rest from reference TRBV7-2 and TRBJ1-6): GAGVSQSPSNKVTEKGKDVELRCDPISGHTALYWYRQSLGQGLEFLIYFQGNSAPDKSGLPSDRFSAERTGGSVSTLTIQRTQQEDSAVYLCASSRPGSPLHFGNGTRLTVT.

This clonotype has just a few counts. The rearrangement joins TRBV7-3 to TRBJ2-5; D uncertain. Trimming pared 3 bases from V and 0 bases from J, leaving 11 bases between. The germline gives CDR1 SGHTA, CDR2 FQGTGA. The CDR3 has 15 residues. This CDR3 is CASSFNGRYQETQYF. The CDR3 DNA is TGTGCCAGCAGCTTTAACGGAAGGTACCAAGAGACCCAGTACTTC.

The chain has TRBV5-1 and TRBJ2-7; 14 bases align to TRBD2. The DNA end lines up better with TRBJ2-5; the J call may be wrong. The germline gives CDR1 SGHRS, CDR2 YFSETQ. CDR3 size: 16 residues. The CDR3 region is CASSPGTSGSLETQYF. The CDR3 nucleotides are TGCGCCAGCAGCCCCGGGACTAGCGGGAGTCTTGAGACCCAGTACTTC.

The chain uses TRBV6-6 and TRBJ1-1, with D maybe TRBD1 (5 bases). The V end lost 7 bases, the J end lost 7 bases, and 10 bases lay between the germline ends. The CDR3 is made up of 11 amino acids. CDR1 MNHNY and CDR2 SVGAGI come from the germline V gene (reference sequence). DNA of the CDR3: TGTGCCAGCATGGGGGGGAGTGAAGCTTTCTTT. Its protein is CASMGGSEAFF.

The chain couples TRBV20-1 to TRBJ2-4, with TRBD1 matching over 8 bases. The J call may be faulty, since TRBJ2-5 better matches the DNA end. Germline values: CDR1 DFQATT, CDR2 SNEGSKA (reference sequence). The CDR3 consists of 13 residues. CDR3 protein: CSADGTGGETQYF. As DNA, the CDR3 is TGCAGTGCAGACGGGACAGGAGGGGAGACCCAGTACTTC.

The V and J genes are TRBV20-1 and TRBJ1-2; D gene uncertain. CDR1 is DFQATT and CDR2 is SNEGSKA in the germline V gene (reference sequence). V lost 1 base and J lost 7, with 13 bases in between. The CDR3 is 13 amino acids. In DNA, the CDR3 is TGCAGTGCTAGAGTGGGCAGGAGTGGTGGCTACACCTTC. The encoded protein is CSARVGRSGGYTF.

The rearrangement links TRBV29-1 to TRBJ1-2, with 8 bases that match TRBD1. The CDR3 has 14 residues. Germline V lookup: CDR1 SQVTM, CDR2 ANQGSEA. The ends lost 6 bases at V and 4 bases at J; junction bases unmatched: 10. The CDR3: CSVENDGTGYGYTF. CDR3 sequence (DNA): TGCAGCGTCGAAAATGATGGGACAGGCTATGGCTACACCTTC.

The V gene is TRBV2, the J gene TRBJ2-1; D is undetermined. This CDR3 spans 11 amino acids. The germline V and J ends were trimmed by 9 bases and 4 bases, with 7 bases remaining between them. Germline CDR1 reads SNHLY; CDR2 reads FYNNEI. CDR3 residues: CARERYNEQFF. The CDR3 nucleotides are TGTGCCAGGGAAAGGTACAATGAGCAGTTCTTC.

V usage is TRBV6-4 and J usage is TRBJ2-3; TRBD2 matches at 7 bases. This CDR3 is 14 amino acids long. V gave up 3 bases and J gave up 6 bases; unmatched junction bases: 6. The germline V gene encodes CDR1 MRHNA and CDR2 SNTAGT. The DNA for the CDR3 is TGTGCCAGCAGTGAACGAGGACTAGATGATACGCAGTATTTT. Its translation is CASSERGLDDTQYF.

CDR3 in DNA: TGTGCCAGCAGCGGGGACGGAGCCTTCAAAAACATTCAGTACTTC. Translation: CASSGDGAFKNIQYF. The V gene is TRBV12-3 or TRBV12-4, the J gene TRBJ2-4; D could derive from TRBD1 or TRBD2 (5 bases each). The CDR3 length is 15 residues. Between the trimmed V and J ends, which lost 6 bases and 3 bases, there was a span of 15 bases.

As concerns this clonotype: Germline and junction disagree at one end, which may indicate a read error. The chain joins TRBV7-2 to TRBJ2-1; 11 nucleotides agree with TRBD2. The CDR3 totals 17 residues. CDR1 is SGHTA and CDR2 is FQGNSA in the germline V gene. CDR3 DNA sequence: TGTGCCAGCAGCTTAGTCCTTAGCGGGAGGGCCTTCAATGAGCAGTTCTTT. Encoded protein: CASSLVLSGRAFNEQFF.

The J gene is TRBJ1-5, the V gene TRBV18, with 10 bases matching TRBD1. Germline V CDR1 and CDR2: KGHSH, LQKENI. CDR3 length: 17 residues. J lost 1 base, V lost 4 bases, and 7 bases had no gene match. The CDR3, as DNA: TGTGCCAGCTCACTGGACAGGGGGAGTGTAAGCAATCAGCCCCAGCATTTT. Its protein is CASSLDRGSVSNQPQHF.

In nucleotides, the CDR3 is TGTGCCACCAGAACGGGACAAAGACCCCTAGCCAAAAACATTCAGTACTTC. It codes for CATRTGQRPLAKNIQYF. The chain uses TRBV15 and TRBJ2-4; D is possibly TRBD1 (6 bases). There are 17 residues in the CDR3. CDR1 is LNHNV, CDR2 YYDKDF, per germline (reference sequence). V lost 6 bases to trimming and J lost 0 bases, with 18 bases between them.

This chain connects TRBV5-1 to TRBJ2-7; D is ambiguous. The DNA end lines up better with TRBJ2-5; the J call may be wrong. From germline, CDR1 is SGHRS and CDR2 YFSETQ. This CDR3 comprises 15 residues. As DNA, the CDR3 is TGCGCCAGCAGCTTGATGGTTGAGTCGGTAGAGACCCAGTACTTC. It is translated as CASSLMVESVETQYF.

A remark on this clonotype: One end of the junction varies from germline; a read error may be responsible. J is TRBJ2-3 and V is TRBV20-1; no firm D call. Germline V gene lookup returns CDR1 DFQATT and CDR2 SNEGSKA (reference sequence). The CDR3 contains 12 residues. CDR3 protein: CSVDFSTDTQYF. CDR3 sequence (DNA): TGCAGTGTTGACTTTAGCACGGATACGCAGTATTTT.

This clonotype was detected only a few times. J is TRBJ1-2 and V is TRBV12-3 or TRBV12-4, with 7 bases that match TRBD1. J gave up 4 bases and V 3 bases, and 17 bases lay outside the gene matches. The CDR3 contains 18 residues. The CDR3 spells CASSLGRVGTGARYGYTF. CDR3 nucleotide sequence: TGTGCCAGCAGTTTGGGCCGTGTGGGAACAGGGGCTCGCTATGGCTACACCTTC.

This clonotype has just a few counts. The V and J genes are TRBV20-1 and TRBJ1-2; 12 bases match TRBD1. CDR1 and CDR2 from the germline V gene are DFQATT and SNEGSKA (reference sequence). The CDR3 contains 15 residues. V was pared by 6 bases and J by 3 bases, with 8 bases of the junction left unmatched. CDR3 protein: CSAASGTGGHYGYTF. CDR3 sequence (DNA): TGCAGTGCCGCTTCAGGGACAGGGGGCCACTATGGCTACACCTTC.

J is TRBJ2-5 and V is TRBV4-2, with TRBD2 as a possible D gene (6 bases). The CDR3 loop spans 14 amino acids. Germline CDR1 LGHNA, CDR2 YNFKEQ. V lost 4 bases, J lost 4 bases, and 13 bases lay in between. The DNA for the CDR3 is TGTGCCAGCAGCCTTGAATACGGGAGAGAGACCCAGTACTTC. It specifies CASSLEYGRETQYF.

The chain joins TRBV20-1 to TRBJ2-1; 7 nucleotides match TRBD1. The germline CDR1 and CDR2 sequences are DFQATT and SNEGSKA (reference sequence). The V segment lost 2 bases and the J segment 10 bases; nucleotides outside the gene matches: 14. CDR3 size: 15 residues. CDR3 sequence: CSARFQDRVSYEQFF. The CDR3 DNA follows: TGCAGTGCTAGATTTCAAGACAGGGTTTCCTACGAGCAGTTCTTC.

The gene calls are TRBV2 and TRBJ2-1; D unclear. V dropped 8 bases and J dropped 8 bases, with 7 bases sitting between them. The CDR3 covers 10 residues. The germline CDR1 and CDR2 sequences are SNHLY and FYNNEI. For the CDR3, the DNA is TGTGCCAGCTCTGTGGATGAGCAGTTCTTC. This encodes CASSVDEQFF. Variable domain in full (rest from reference TRBV2 and TRBJ2-1): EPEVTQTPSHQVTQMGQEVILRCVPISNHLYFYWYRQILGQKVEFLVSFYNNEISEKSEIFDDQFSVERPDGSNFTLKIRSTKLEDSAMYFCASSVDEQFFGPGTRLTVL.

The chain employs TRBV6-2 or TRBV6-3 and TRBJ2-1; D unclear. Per the germline V gene, CDR1 is MNHEY and CDR2 is SVGEGT. The CDR3 spans 14 residues. V was pared by 2 bases and J by 0 bases, with 5 bases between. This chain's CDR3 is CASSYESSYNEQFF. CDR3 coding DNA: TGTGCCAGCAGTTACGAAAGCTCCTACAATGAGCAGTTCTTC.

In this sample, this clonotype turned up once. The rearrangement joins TRBV3-1 to TRBJ2-7; the D gene is possibly TRBD2 (6 bases). The CDR3 runs 17 residues. Trimming pared 1 base from V and 7 bases from J, leaving 23 bases between. Germline CDR1 LGHDT, CDR2 YNNKEL (reference sequence). This CDR3 reads CASSQGKSTRRLDEQYF. In nucleotides, the CDR3 is TGTGCCAGCAGCCAAGGTAAATCGACTAGACGATTGGATGAGCAGTACTTC.

The chain links TRBV20-1 to TRBJ1-6; D is undetermined. The germline V and J ends were trimmed by 3 bases and 8 bases, with 17 bases remaining between them. The CDR3 loop spans 15 amino acids. Germline loops: CDR1 DFQATT, CDR2 SNEGSKA (reference sequence). In nucleotides, the CDR3 is TGCAGTGCTAGTGCCAGCCCGGGCCGGGATTCACCCCTCCACTTT. Translation gives CSASASPGRDSPLHF.